One and the same sample provided the 16 T cell receptor beta chains below, sequenced in a study of regulatory T cells in long-lasting Graves disease. For TCR beta, libraries came from iRepertoire HTBI primers and Arm-PCR of CDR3 regions. TCRdb ran MiXCR on the multiplex PCR reads and lists one entry per CDR3 protein. This table holds about 430,000 distinct CDR3 sequences, approximately 22% found once. The time point was: persistent/refractory GD, antithyroid drugs over 5 years with positive TRAb. RNA from PBMCs was the source of the TCR library. This specimen consisted of peripheral blood mononuclear cells (PBMCs), obtained when the disease was refractory, from a patient treated with antithyroid drugs. The receptors originated from a female donor with Graves disease.

The V call is TRBV5-8, the J call TRBJ2-1; D not resolved. Germline V lookup: CDR1 SGHTS, CDR2 YDEGEE. The V and J ends lost 6 bases and 4 bases respectively, with 14 bases between them. The CDR3 spans 14 residues. CDR3 in amino acids: CASTHSNIYNEQFF. The CDR3, as DNA: TGTGCCAGCACCCATTCCAACATATACAATGAGCAGTTCTTC.

The rearrangement uses TRBV7-9 and TRBJ2-7; D ambiguous. Per germline, CDR1 SEHNR and CDR2 FQNEAQ (reference sequence). The CDR3 extends over 15 amino acids. Trimming shortened V by 1 base and J by 2 bases, and 12 bases separated the two germline ends. CDR3 sequence reads: CASSLDQIGAYEQYF. The CDR3 DNA reads TGTGCCAGCAGCTTAGACCAGATAGGTGCCTACGAGCAGTACTTC. Looking up the rest from reference TRBV7-9 and TRBJ2-7 gives the full variable domain: DTGVSQNPRHKITKRGQNVTFRCDPISEHNRLYWYRQTLGQGPEFLTYFQNEAQLEKSRLLSDRFSAERPKGSFSTLEIQRTEQGDSAMYLCASSLDQIGAYEQYFGPGTRLTVT.

The V call is TRBV15, the J call TRBJ2-7, with D perhaps matching TRBD2 (5 bases). V dropped 0 bases and J dropped 7 bases, with 16 bases sitting between them. This CDR3 region has 15 residues. CDR1 and CDR2 (germline): LNHNV, YYDKDF (reference sequence). CDR3 sequence (DNA): TGTGCCACCAGCAGAGATCTTTGGACTGATTGGGAGCAGTACTTC. The encoded protein is CATSRDLWTDWEQYF.

The table lists this clonotype with many counts. The chain carries TRBV15 and TRBJ1-5, with 7 bases fitting TRBD1. In germline, CDR1 is LNHNV, CDR2 YYDKDF (reference sequence). V shed 6 bases and J 4 bases; nucleotides not matched to a gene: 6. This CDR3 is 14 amino acids long. The CDR3 here is CATSGGQRNQPQHF. For the CDR3, the DNA is TGTGCCACCAGTGGGGGACAGCGAAATCAGCCCCAGCATTTT.

This clonotype was observed many times. CDR3 DNA: TGTGCCAGCAGATACCGGGACCGTCTAACCAACGAGCAGTACTTC. This codes for CASRYRDRLTNEQYF. The rearrangement joins TRBV28 to TRBJ2-7; D might be TRBD1 or TRBD2, each matching 5 bases. Trimming pared 6 bases from V and 5 bases from J, leaving 20 bases between. Germline-derived CDR1 and CDR2 are MDHEN and SYDVKM. The CDR3 runs to 15 residues.

The chain combines TRBV7-9 with TRBJ2-1; D is perhaps TRBD2 (6 bases). The CDR3 spans 15 residues. V lost 1 base and J 3 bases, leaving 10 bases between the germline ends. Per germline, CDR1 SEHNR and CDR2 FQNEAQ (reference sequence). The CDR3 sequence: CASSLVLASYNEQFF. The DNA of the CDR3 is TGTGCCAGCAGCTTAGTTCTAGCGAGCTACAATGAGCAGTTCTTC.

The chain uses TRBV6-4 and TRBJ2-2; possibly TRBD1 for D (6 bases). Germline CDR1 is MRHNA and CDR2 is SNTAGT. There are 15 residues in the CDR3. Deletions cut 2 bases from V and 4 bases from J, with 11 bases between. The CDR3 DNA reads TGTGCCAGCAGTGACGGGGCAGGGGCCACCGGGGAGCTGTTTTTT. Its protein product is CASSDGAGATGELFF.

This clonotype was found many times. V and J are TRBV28 and TRBJ2-2; weak D call: TRBD1 (5 bases). Trimming shortened V by 11 bases and J by 1 base, and 14 bases separated the two germline ends. The germline gives CDR1 MDHEN, CDR2 SYDVKM. The CDR3 spans 14 residues. The CDR3 nucleotides are TGTGCCGCAGCCCGAAGGGGGAACACCGGGGAGCTGTTTTTT. It translates to CAAARRGNTGELFF. Together with reference TRBV28 and TRBJ2-2, the CDR3 gives the full variable domain: DVKVTQSSRYLVKRTGEKVFLECVQDMDHENMFWYRQDPGLGLRLIYFSYDVKMKEKGDIPEGYSVSREKKERFSLILESASTNQTSMYLCAAARRGNTGELFFGEGSRLTVL.

This clonotype was seen at least ten times. The chain links TRBV2 to TRBJ2-5; possibly TRBD2 for D (6 bases). From germline, CDR1 is SNHLY and CDR2 FYNNEI. V lost 0 bases to trimming and J lost 1 base, with 9 bases between them. This CDR3 contains 15 residues. The CDR3 DNA is TGTGCCAGCAGTGAAGCGAGGGACTTCCAAGAGACCCAGTACTTC. Encoded protein: CASSEARDFQETQYF.

In the case of this clonotype: Just one base apart from a much larger clone, this may be a read error. The rearrangement joins TRBV7-2 to TRBJ2-6; a possible D gene is TRBD1 (5 bases). This CDR3 has 16 residues. Germline CDR1 SGHTA, CDR2 FQGNSA. The CDR3 protein is CASSRMQVSGANVPTF. The CDR3, as DNA: TGTGCCAGCAGCCGGATGCAAGTCTCTGGGGCCAACGTCCCGACTTTC.

The V and J genes are TRBV27 and TRBJ2-3; D is possibly TRBD1 or TRBD2 (6 bases each). The CDR3 runs 15 residues. Germline values: CDR1 MNHEY, CDR2 SMNVEV (reference sequence). Trimming cost V 3 bases and J 0 bases, with 10 bases left between them. CDR3: CASSFRGVSTDTQYF. The DNA of the CDR3 is TGTGCCAGCAGTTTTAGGGGGGTTAGCACAGATACGCAGTATTTT.

This clonotype was found a few times. The genes are TRBV11-2 and TRBJ1-5, with a tentative D call TRBD1 (5 bases). The CDR3 contains 16 residues. The germline V gene encodes CDR1 SGHAT and CDR2 FQNNGV. V was shortened by 4 bases and J by 6 bases, with 19 bases between the two germline ends. The CDR3 sequence is CASSSGGGDRGQPQHF. As DNA, the CDR3 is TGTGCCAGCAGCTCCGGGGGAGGGGACCGGGGTCAGCCCCAGCATTTT.

The gene calls are TRBV18 and TRBJ2-7, with D perhaps TRBD1 or TRBD2 (5 bases each). Germline V gives CDR1 KGHSH, CDR2 LQKENI. The CDR3 length is 14 residues. The germline V and J ends were trimmed by 6 bases and 5 bases, with 17 bases remaining between them. The CDR3 DNA reads as TGTGCCAGCTCCGTAGGGGCTAGCTCGAACGAGCAGTACTTC. Translating gives CASSVGASSNEQYF.

The table lists this clonotype with many counts. V usage is TRBV6-9 and J usage is TRBJ2-5; D unclear. CDR3 length: 11 amino acids. CDR1 is MNHGY and CDR2 is SVAAGI in the germline V gene. Deletions cut 2 bases from V and 5 bases from J, with 3 bases between. The CDR3: CASSYMETQYF. CDR3 bases: TGTGCCAGCAGTTATATGGAGACCCAGTACTTC.

This clonotype has a count of ten or more. This sequence joins TRBV6-1 and TRBJ2-7, with 9 positions matching TRBD2. The CDR3 covers 14 residues. Germline loops: CDR1 MNHNS, CDR2 SASEGT. V was clipped by 7 bases and J by 4 bases; unmatched bases: 8. Here the CDR3 reads CASIPSGRMYEQYF. CDR3 bases: TGTGCCAGCATCCCCAGCGGGAGGATGTACGAGCAGTACTTC.

This clonotype was observed many times. The rearrangement joins TRBV30 to TRBJ2-5; D may be TRBD1 (6 bases). The germline V and J ends were trimmed by 4 bases and 2 bases, with 8 bases remaining between them. The CDR3 has 12 amino acids. Germline CDR1 and CDR2: GTSNPN and SVGIG (reference sequence). CDR3 DNA: TGTGCCTGGAACAGGGAACAAGAGACCCAGTACTTC. This gives the protein CAWNREQETQYF. Full variable domain (outside the CDR3, taken from reference TRBV30 and TRBJ2-5): SQTIHQWPATLVQPVGSPLSLECTVEGTSNPNLYWYRQAAGRGLQLLFYSVGIGQISSEVPQNLSASRPQDRQFILSSKKLLLSDSGFYLCAWNREQETQYFGPGTRLLVL.